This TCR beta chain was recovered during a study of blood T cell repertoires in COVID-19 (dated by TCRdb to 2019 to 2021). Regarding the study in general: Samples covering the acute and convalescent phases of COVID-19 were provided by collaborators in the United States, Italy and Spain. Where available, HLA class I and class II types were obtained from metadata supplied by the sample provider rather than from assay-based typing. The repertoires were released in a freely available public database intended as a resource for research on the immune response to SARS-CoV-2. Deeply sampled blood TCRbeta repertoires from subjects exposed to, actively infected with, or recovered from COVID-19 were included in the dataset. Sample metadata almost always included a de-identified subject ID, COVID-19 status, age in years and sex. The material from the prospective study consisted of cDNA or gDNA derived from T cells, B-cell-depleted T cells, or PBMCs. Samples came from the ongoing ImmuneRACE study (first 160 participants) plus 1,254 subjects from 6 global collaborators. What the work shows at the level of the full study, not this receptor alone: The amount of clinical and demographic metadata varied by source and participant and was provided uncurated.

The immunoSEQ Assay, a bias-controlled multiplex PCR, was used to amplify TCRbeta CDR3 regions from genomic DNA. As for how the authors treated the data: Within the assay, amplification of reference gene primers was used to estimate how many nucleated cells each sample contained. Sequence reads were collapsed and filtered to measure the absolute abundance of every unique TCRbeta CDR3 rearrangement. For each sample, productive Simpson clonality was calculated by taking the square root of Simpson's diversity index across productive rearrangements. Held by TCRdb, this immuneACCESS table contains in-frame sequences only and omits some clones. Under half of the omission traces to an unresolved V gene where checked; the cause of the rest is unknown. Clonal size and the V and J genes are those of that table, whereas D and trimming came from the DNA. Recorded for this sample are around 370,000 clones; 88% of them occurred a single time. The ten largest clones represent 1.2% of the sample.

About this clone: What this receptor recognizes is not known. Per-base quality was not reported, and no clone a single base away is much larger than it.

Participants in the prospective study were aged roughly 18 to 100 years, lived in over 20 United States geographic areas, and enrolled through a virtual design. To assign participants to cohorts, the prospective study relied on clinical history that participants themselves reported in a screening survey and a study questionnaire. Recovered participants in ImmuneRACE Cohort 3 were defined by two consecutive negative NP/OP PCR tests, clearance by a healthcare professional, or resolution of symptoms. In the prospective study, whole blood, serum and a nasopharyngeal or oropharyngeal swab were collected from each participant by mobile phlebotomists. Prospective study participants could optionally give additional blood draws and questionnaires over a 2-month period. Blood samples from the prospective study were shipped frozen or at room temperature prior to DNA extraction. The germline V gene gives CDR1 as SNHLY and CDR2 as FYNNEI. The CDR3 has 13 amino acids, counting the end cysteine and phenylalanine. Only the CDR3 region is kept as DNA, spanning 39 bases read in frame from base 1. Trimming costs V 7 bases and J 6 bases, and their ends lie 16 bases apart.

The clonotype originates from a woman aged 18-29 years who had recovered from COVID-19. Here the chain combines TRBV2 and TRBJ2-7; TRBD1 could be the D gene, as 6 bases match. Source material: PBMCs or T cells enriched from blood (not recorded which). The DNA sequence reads TGTGCCAGCACCGGGCAGGGGATCGGCGAGCAGTACTTC. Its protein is CASTGQGIGEQYF. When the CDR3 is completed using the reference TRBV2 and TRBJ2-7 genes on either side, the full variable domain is EPEVTQTPSHQVTQMGQEVILRCVPISNHLYFYWYRQILGQKVEFLVSFYNNEISEKSEIFDDQFSVERPDGSNFTLKIRSTKLEDSAMYFCASTGQGIGEQYFGPGTRLTVT.